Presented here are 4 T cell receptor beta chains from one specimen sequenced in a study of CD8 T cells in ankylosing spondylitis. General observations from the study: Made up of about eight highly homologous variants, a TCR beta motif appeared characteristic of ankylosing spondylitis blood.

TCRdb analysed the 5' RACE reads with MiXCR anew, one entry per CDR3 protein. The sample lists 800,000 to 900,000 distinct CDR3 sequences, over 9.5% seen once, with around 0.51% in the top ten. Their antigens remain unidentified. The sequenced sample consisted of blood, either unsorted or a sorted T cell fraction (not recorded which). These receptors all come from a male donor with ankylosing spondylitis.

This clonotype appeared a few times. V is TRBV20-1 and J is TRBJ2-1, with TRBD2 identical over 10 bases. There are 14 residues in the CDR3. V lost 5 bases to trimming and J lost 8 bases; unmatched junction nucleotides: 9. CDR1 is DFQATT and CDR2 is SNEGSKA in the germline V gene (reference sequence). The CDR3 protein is CSAGQREGRDEQFF. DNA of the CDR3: TGCAGTGCTGGCCAGCGGGAGGGCCGGGATGAGCAGTTCTTC.

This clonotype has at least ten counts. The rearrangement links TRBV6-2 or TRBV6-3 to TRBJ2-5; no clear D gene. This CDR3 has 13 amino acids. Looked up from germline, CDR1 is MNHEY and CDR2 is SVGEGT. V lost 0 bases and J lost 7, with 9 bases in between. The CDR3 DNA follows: TGTGCCAGCAGTTACTCGCCGTGGGCGACCCAGTACTTC. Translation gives CASSYSPWATQYF.

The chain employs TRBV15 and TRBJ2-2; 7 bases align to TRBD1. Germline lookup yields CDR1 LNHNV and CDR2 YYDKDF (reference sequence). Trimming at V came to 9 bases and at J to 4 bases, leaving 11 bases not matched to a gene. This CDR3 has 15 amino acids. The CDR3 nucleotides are TGTGCCACGGATCGAGGGGGCCGCGGCACCGGGGAGCTGTTTTTT. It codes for CATDRGGRGTGELFF. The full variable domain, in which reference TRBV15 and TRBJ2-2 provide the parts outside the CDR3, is DAMVIQNPRYQVTQFGKPVTLSCSQTLNHNVMYWYQQKSSQAPKLLFHYYDKDFNNEADTPDNFQSRRPNTSFCFLDIRSPGLGDTAMYLCATDRGGRGTGELFFGEGSRLTVL.

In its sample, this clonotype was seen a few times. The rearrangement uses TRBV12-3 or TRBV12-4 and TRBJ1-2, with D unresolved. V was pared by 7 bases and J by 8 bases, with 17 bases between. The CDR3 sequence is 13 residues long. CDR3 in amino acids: CASTSARRQGYTF. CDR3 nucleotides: TGTGCCAGCACCTCCGCGCGTCGGCAAGGCTACACCTTC.